The text below deals with one T cell receptor (beta chain). Its antigen is undetermined. This entry belongs to a study of graft-versus-host responses after intestinal transplantation. Study outcomes and limitations: When patients had graft-donor T cell macrochimerism, their allografts held high graft-versus-host to host-versus-graft clonal ratios.

The protocol was immunoSEQ multiplex PCR, while the TCRdb copy is restricted to in-frame clones and leaves out a portion. In the table there are around 100,000 clones, roughly 84% of which are singletons. This sequence originates from a human donor who was the organ donor for an intestinal transplant. The sequencing here drew on unstimulated CD4+ T cells sorted from spleen or lymph node cells, taken before transplant.

Here the CDR3 DNA reads TGTGCCAGCACTCCGAGCCCCGAGACCCAGTACTTC. Translating it yields CASTPSPETQYF. The chain joins TRBV11-2 to TRBJ2-5, with D uncertain. The ends were cut back, 7 bases at V and 5 bases at J, with 11 bases in the middle. From germline, CDR1 is SGHAT and CDR2 FQNNGV. The CDR3 runs to 12 residues.